Each of the 9 T cell receptor beta chains below was sequenced from the same sample in a study of CD8+ T cells in alopecia areata (dated by TCRdb to 2017 to 2018). The time point label corresponds to: around 22 weeks on oral tofacitinib. Read against the paper, the sample's treatment or condition label means: oral pan-JAK inhibitor, 5-10 mg twice daily. Library generation was performed with the immunoSEQ multiplex PCR assay. RNA was extracted from all samples and reverse transcribed into cDNA as template for TCR sequencing. In its TCRdb copy, this immuneACCESS table keeps in-frame sequences only and misses some clones. Where compared with another copy, unresolved V genes explain less than half of these, and the others have no known cause. The sample table contains about 190,000 clones; only one count was recorded for approximately 61% of them. The ten largest clones represent 1% of the sample. The specimen was CD4+ T cells sorted from blood, collected at week 24, from a patient treated with tofacitinib. All receptors come from a human donor with alopecia areata.

This clone came up a few times. The chain joins TRBV7-2 to TRBJ2-5; TRBD2 matches at 7 bases. Germline V gene data show CDR1 as SGHTA and CDR2 as FQGNSA. Trimming removed 5 bases from V and 7 bases from J; junction bases left unmatched: 13. The CDR3 covers 15 residues. CDR3 region: CASSPRGSLQGTQYF. The DNA of the CDR3 is TGTGCCAGCAGCCCGCGGGGGTCCCTTCAGGGGACCCAGTACTTC.

This clone has only a few counts. V is TRBV4-3 and J is TRBJ2-1; D remains ambiguous. The germline V and J ends were trimmed by 0 bases and 5 bases, with 8 bases remaining between them. The CDR3 runs 14 residues. The germline CDR1 and CDR2 sequences are LGHNA and YSLEER. The CDR3 DNA reads TGCGCCAGCAGCCAAGATATATGGAACAATGAGCAGTTCTTC. Its protein is CASSQDIWNNEQFF.

CDR3 region: CSGDRGIRSDTQYF. The CDR3 DNA sequence: TGCAGCGGTGACAGGGGGATAAGGTCAGATACGCAGTATTTT. This chain uses TRBV29-1 with TRBJ2-3; 9 nucleotides line up with TRBD1. The germline gives CDR1 SQVTM, CDR2 ANQGSEA. CDR3 length equals 14 residues. With V trimmed by 7 bases and J by 4 bases, 9 bases remained unmatched.

This clone was observed a few times. V and J are TRBV27 and TRBJ1-5, with D maybe TRBD1 (6 bases). The V end was cut by 5 bases, the J end by 4 bases, with 12 bases between. This CDR3 contains 14 residues. Germline V CDR1 and CDR2: MNHEY, SMNVEV (reference sequence). The CDR3 reads CASSGQLGNQPQHF. CDR3 in DNA: TGTGCCAGCAGTGGACAGCTGGGGAATCAGCCCCAGCATTTT.

The chain links TRBV5-6 to TRBJ2-7; 8 bases fit TRBD1. CDR1 is SGHDT, CDR2 YYEEEE, per germline. V shed 4 bases, J shed 2 bases, and the junction held 2 bases outside the gene matches. There are 13 residues in the CDR3. CDR3 in amino acids: CASSAGGAYEQYF. The DNA for the CDR3 is TGTGCCAGCAGCGCAGGGGGCGCCTACGAGCAGTACTTC.

The count of this clone is one. The chain joins TRBV5-4 to TRBJ2-1; TRBD2 agrees at 12 bases. Germline CDR1 and CDR2: SGHNT and YYREEE (reference sequence). CDR3 length: 18 amino acids. Trimming cost V 0 bases and J 0 bases; bases outside gene matches: 4. The CDR3 loop reads CASSLGSSGGASYNEQFF. DNA for the CDR3: TGTGCCAGCAGCTTGGGTTCTAGCGGGGGGGCCTCCTACAATGAGCAGTTCTTC.

The J gene is TRBJ2-1, the V gene TRBV5-4; 8 bases map to TRBD2. The CDR3 is made up of 15 amino acids. CDR1 is SGHNT, CDR2 YYREEE, per germline (reference sequence). V gave up 3 bases and J gave up 3 bases; unmatched junction bases: 5. This chain's CDR3 is CASSSPGGGYNEQFF. DNA of the CDR3: TGTGCCAGCAGCTCCCCGGGGGGGGGCTACAATGAGCAGTTCTTC.

The rearrangement uses TRBV29-1 and TRBJ1-2; no clear D. Between the trimmed V and J ends, which lost 0 bases and 6 bases, there was a span of 8 bases. Germline V gene sequence: CDR1 SQVTM, CDR2 ANQGSEA. The CDR3 runs 12 residues. CDR3 nucleotide sequence: TGCAGCGTTGAAGATCAGATTAATGGCTACACCTTC. This codes for CSVEDQINGYTF.

The chain joins TRBV27 to TRBJ1-1, with a weak D call TRBD1 (5 bases). Per germline, CDR1 MNHEY and CDR2 SMNVEV (reference sequence). The V end lost 9 bases, the J end lost 6 bases, and 17 bases lay between the germline ends. The CDR3 extends over 13 amino acids. The CDR3 DNA follows: TGTGCCAGTCATACAGGAGGGAGCCCTGAAGCTTTCTTT. This translates into CASHTGGSPEAFF.